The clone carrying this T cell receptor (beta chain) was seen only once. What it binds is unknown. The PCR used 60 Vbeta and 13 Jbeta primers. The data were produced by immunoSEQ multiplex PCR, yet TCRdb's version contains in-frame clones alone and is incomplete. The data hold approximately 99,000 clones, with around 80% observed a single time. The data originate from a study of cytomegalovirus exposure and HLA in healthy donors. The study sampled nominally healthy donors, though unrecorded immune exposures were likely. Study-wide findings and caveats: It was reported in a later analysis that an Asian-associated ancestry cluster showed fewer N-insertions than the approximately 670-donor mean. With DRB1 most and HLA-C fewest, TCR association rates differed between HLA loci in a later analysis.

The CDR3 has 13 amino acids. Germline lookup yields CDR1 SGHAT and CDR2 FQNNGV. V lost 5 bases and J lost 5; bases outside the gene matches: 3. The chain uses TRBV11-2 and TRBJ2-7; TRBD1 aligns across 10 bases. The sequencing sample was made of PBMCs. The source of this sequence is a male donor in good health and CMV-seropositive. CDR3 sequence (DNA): TGTGCCAGCAGCCGGGACAGGGGAGACGAGCAGTACTTC. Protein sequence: CASSRDRGDEQYF.